These 28 T cell receptor beta chains originate from one sample sequenced in a study of blood T cell repertoires in COVID-19. The method was immunoSEQ multiplex PCR; TCRdb's version includes in-frame clones alone and lacks a portion of them. Altogether tens of thousands of clones are present, 75% to 80% being singletons, with the ten largest covering under 30%. Input material: peripheral blood. These receptors were collected from a woman in her seventies with acute or convalescent COVID-19.

This chain joins TRBV6-2 or TRBV6-3 and TRBJ1-2, with D hard to call. The germline gives CDR1 MNHEY, CDR2 SVGEGT. The CDR3 runs 12 residues. V dropped 5 bases and J dropped 4 bases, with 8 bases sitting between them. In nucleotides, the CDR3 is TGTGCCAGCAGTCGCGGACTCTATGGCTACACCTTC. It specifies CASSRGLYGYTF.

The chain employs TRBV27 and TRBJ2-7; maybe TRBD1 (6 bases). The ends were cut back, 3 bases at V and 2 bases at J, with 17 bases in the middle. CDR3 size: 16 residues. Germline V gene lookup returns CDR1 MNHEY and CDR2 SMNVEV (reference sequence). DNA of the CDR3: TGTGCCAGCAGTTTCAAGTCAGGACAGATAGCCTACGAGCAGTACTTC. It codes for CASSFKSGQIAYEQYF.

The V gene is TRBV19, the J gene TRBJ1-3; D perhaps matches TRBD1 (6 bases). The CDR3 contains 14 residues. V was trimmed by 7 bases and J by 0 bases, leaving 10 bases between them. Germline loops: CDR1 LNHDA, CDR2 SQIVND (reference sequence). The CDR3 sequence: CASNPGASGNTIYF. The CDR3 nucleotides are TGTGCCAGTAACCCAGGGGCCTCTGGAAACACCATATATTTT. The entire variable domain, with the rest obtained from reference TRBV19 and TRBJ1-3, is as follows: DGGITQSPKYLFRKEGQNVTLSCEQNLNHDAMYWYRQDPGQGLRLIYYSQIVNDFQKGDIAEGYSVSREKKESFPLTVTSAQKNPTAFYLCASNPGASGNTIYFGEGSWLTVV.

The chain recombines TRBV10-3 with TRBJ1-5; TRBD1 agrees at 9 bases. J was trimmed by 5 bases and V by 6 bases; bases with no gene match: 2. This CDR3 is 13 amino acids long. The germline gives CDR1 ENHRY, CDR2 SYGVKD. CDR3 residues: CAIRRQGDQPQHF. CDR3 nucleotides: TGTGCCATCAGGAGACAGGGGGATCAGCCCCAGCATTTT.

The chain recombines TRBV18 with TRBJ2-1, with D hard to call. The CDR3 length is 14 residues. Germline assignment: CDR1 KGHSH and CDR2 LQKENI. Trimming stripped 2 bases from V and 2 bases from J, with 7 bases between. Here the CDR3 DNA reads TGTGCCAGCTCACCAGTGAGAGCCTACAATGAGCAGTTCTTC. This sequence encodes CASSPVRAYNEQFF.

This clone was seen a few times. The rearrangement links TRBV7-2 to TRBJ1-2, with a tentative D call TRBD1 (5 bases). Germline V CDR1 and CDR2: SGHTA, FQGNSA. The CDR3 totals 14 residues. V lost 3 bases and J 9 bases, leaving 17 bases between the germline ends. This CDR3 is CASSFGIDRPSYTF. The CDR3 region has the DNA TGTGCCAGCAGCTTCGGAATCGACAGACCCAGCTACACCTTC.

The chain links TRBV7-8 to TRBJ1-1; the match to TRBD1 covers 7 bases. The length of the CDR3 is 16 residues. CDR1 and CDR2 from the germline V gene are SGHVS and FQNEAQ. The ends lost 2 bases at V and 1 base at J; junction bases unmatched: 7. CDR3 amino acids: CASSLTSTGPNTEAFF. The CDR3, as DNA: TGTGCCAGCAGCTTAACCTCGACAGGGCCGAACACTGAAGCTTTCTTT.

The V and J genes are TRBV11-1 and TRBJ2-7; 7 bases map to TRBD1. Trimming cost V 4 bases and J 3 bases; bases outside gene matches: 3. The germline CDR1 and CDR2 sequences are SGHAT and FQDESV (reference sequence). The CDR3 is 13 residues long. This CDR3 is CASSWDSNYEQYF. The CDR3 coding sequence is TGTGCCAGCAGCTGGGACAGTAACTACGAGCAGTACTTC.

The chain recombines TRBV13 with TRBJ1-2; a possible D gene is TRBD1 (6 bases). Germline V gives CDR1 PRHDT, CDR2 FYEKMQ (reference sequence). The CDR3 is made up of 14 amino acids. The V end lost 1 base, the J end lost 7 bases, and 13 bases lay between the germline ends. The CDR3 here is CASSLEGGRAGYTF. In DNA form, the CDR3 reads TGTGCCAGCAGCTTAGAAGGGGGAAGGGCTGGCTACACCTTC.

The rearrangement links TRBV29-1 to TRBJ1-1; D possibly corresponds to TRBD1 (5 bases). This CDR3 spans 11 amino acids. Germline loops: CDR1 SQVTM, CDR2 ANQGSEA. The V end was cut by 6 bases, the J end by 1 base, with 6 bases between. CDR3 amino acids: CSVTENTEAFF. The CDR3 nucleotides read TGCAGCGTGACAGAGAACACTGAAGCTTTCTTT. Full variable domain (rest looked up from reference TRBV29-1 and TRBJ1-1): SAVISQKPSRDICQRGTSLTIQCQVDSQVTMMFWYRQQPGQSLTLIATANQGSEATYESGFVIDKFPISRPNLTFSTLTVSNMSPEDSSIYLCSVTENTEAFFGQGTRLTVV.

The chain has TRBV4-2 and TRBJ1-2; the D is unclear. The V gene lost 0 bases and the J gene lost 2 bases, with 7 bases spanning the gap. Germline CDR1 LGHNA, CDR2 YNFKEQ. The CDR3 loop spans 14 amino acids. CDR3 in DNA: TGTGCCAGCAGCCAAGAAATGAGGAACTATGGCTACACCTTC. This translates into CASSQEMRNYGYTF.

The chain links TRBV18 to TRBJ1-5; D might be TRBD1 (6 bases). Germline V gene data show CDR1 as KGHSH and CDR2 as LQKENI. Trimming took off 2 bases at V and 0 bases at J, with 8 bases between the two ends. This CDR3 has 15 residues. CDR3 DNA sequence: TGTGCCAGCTCACCAACGACAGGTAGCAATCAGCCCCAGCATTTT. It is translated as CASSPTTGSNQPQHF.

A single count supports this clone. The chain carries TRBV18 and TRBJ1-5, with 8 bases matching TRBD1. The CDR3 loop spans 14 amino acids. The J segment lost 10 bases and the V segment lost 6 bases, leaving 11 bases of the junction unmatched. Germline CDR1 KGHSH, CDR2 LQKENI. The CDR3 sequence is CASSPGDRSGPQHF. The CDR3, as DNA: TGTGCCAGCTCCCCTGGGGACAGGTCTGGCCCCCAGCATTTT.

The CDR3 DNA is TGCAGCGCCGCGGCGGGGCTCACTGAAGCTTTCTTT. It translates to CSAAAGLTEAFF. V gene TRBV29-1 combines with J gene TRBJ1-1; tentative D call: TRBD1 (5 bases). In germline, CDR1 is SQVTM, CDR2 ANQGSEA. The CDR3 is 12 residues long. Trimming stripped 7 bases from V and 4 bases from J, with 13 bases between. The full variable domain, rest sourced from reference TRBV29-1 and TRBJ1-1, is SAVISQKPSRDICQRGTSLTIQCQVDSQVTMMFWYRQQPGQSLTLIATANQGSEATYESGFVIDKFPISRPNLTFSTLTVSNMSPEDSSIYLCSAAAGLTEAFFGQGTRLTVV.

The chain has TRBV7-2 and TRBJ1-5; TRBD1 matches 7 bases. Germline-derived CDR1 and CDR2 are SGHTA and FQGNSA. This CDR3 has 14 residues. With V trimmed by 0 bases and J by 6 bases, 2 bases remained unmatched. Here the CDR3 reads CASSLAGTVQPQHF. CDR3 nucleotide sequence: TGTGCCAGCAGCTTAGCCGGGACAGTTCAGCCCCAGCATTTT.

The V and J genes are TRBV10-3 and TRBJ2-3; 13 bases are shared with TRBD2. The CDR3 extends over 17 amino acids. In germline, CDR1 is ENHRY, CDR2 SYGVKD. J gave up 3 bases and V 6 bases, and 9 bases lay outside the gene matches. This CDR3 is CAIRPGLAGRGTDTQYF. CDR3 sequence (DNA): TGTGCCATCAGACCGGGACTAGCGGGAAGGGGGACAGATACGCAGTATTTT.

V usage is TRBV25-1 and J usage is TRBJ1-4, with 7 bases identical to TRBD1. J was trimmed by 4 bases and V by 1 base; bases with no gene match: 3. CDR1 and CDR2 (germline): MGHDK, SYGVNS. CDR3 length equals 15 residues. The CDR3 here is CASSELTGINEKLFF. CDR3 sequence (DNA): TGTGCCAGCAGTGAATTGACAGGGATTAATGAAAAACTGTTTTTT.

The table lists this clone with a few counts. The sample has other DNA sequences that encode this CDR3 too. The V and J genes are TRBV25-1 and TRBJ1-1; D remains unclear. Trimming left V 4 bases short and J 5 bases short, with 14 bases between. The CDR3 runs to 14 residues. Germline values: CDR1 MGHDK, CDR2 SYGVNS. CDR3 bases: TGTGCCAGCAGTGGGACTGGAAGAGGTACTGAAGCTTTCTTT. Translating it yields CASSGTGRGTEAFF.

The rearrangement uses TRBV19 and TRBJ1-5; 7 bases fit TRBD1. The CDR3 extends over 14 amino acids. The germline CDR1 and CDR2 sequences are LNHDA and SQIVND (reference sequence). V shed 6 bases and J 0 bases; nucleotides not matched to a gene: 2. CDR3 sequence (DNA): TGTGCCAGTAGCGGGACAGTTAGCAATCAGCCCCAGCATTTT. This codes for CASSGTVSNQPQHF.

The V and J genes are TRBV10-3 and TRBJ1-1, with D unresolved. CDR1 is ENHRY and CDR2 is SYGVKD in the germline V gene. V gave up 3 bases and J gave up 0 bases, with 8 bases separating them. The CDR3 runs to 14 residues. The CDR3 loop reads CAISETSVNTEAFF. For the CDR3, the DNA is TGTGCCATCAGTGAAACCTCAGTGAACACTGAAGCTTTCTTT.

This clone occurred once. V is TRBV5-5 and J is TRBJ1-5; TRBD1 is a possible D gene (6 bases). CDR1 and CDR2 (germline): SGHKS, YYEKEE (reference sequence). The CDR3 sequence is 17 residues long. V gave up 0 bases and J gave up 2 bases, with 15 bases separating them. Here the CDR3 reads CASSLAEKAGGNQPQHF. DNA for the CDR3: TGTGCCAGCAGCTTGGCCGAGAAGGCAGGGGGCAATCAGCCCCAGCATTTT.

V gene TRBV28 combines with J gene TRBJ1-5; D unresolved. From germline, CDR1 is MDHEN and CDR2 SYDVKM. Deletions cut 3 bases from V and 2 bases from J, with 11 bases between. The CDR3 runs 15 residues. The CDR3 DNA reads TGTGCCAGCAGTTTGATATCCGGGGGCAATCAGCCCCAGCATTTT. Its translation: CASSLISGGNQPQHF.

The chain uses TRBV11-2 and TRBJ1-6; 7 bases match TRBD1. The J segment lost 6 bases and the V segment lost 5 bases, leaving 4 bases of the junction unmatched. There are 14 residues in the CDR3. Per the germline V gene, CDR1 is SGHAT and CDR2 is FQNNGV. DNA for the CDR3: TGTGCCAGCAGCGACCGGGACAGTAATTCACCCCTCCACTTT. Amino acids: CASSDRDSNSPLHF.

This clone was observed a handful of times. This chain links TRBV7-3 with TRBJ1-1, with TRBD1 as a possible D gene (5 bases). V gave up 6 bases and J gave up 6 bases, with 14 bases separating them. This CDR3 is built from 13 residues. CDR1 and CDR2 (germline): SGHTA, FQGTGA. The chain's CDR3 is CASRPASGSEAFF. DNA of the CDR3: TGTGCCAGCAGACCAGCCTCAGGGTCTGAAGCTTTCTTT.

The chain recombines TRBV25-1 with TRBJ2-2; 9 positions agree with TRBD1. This CDR3 spans 18 amino acids. Per the germline V gene, CDR1 is MGHDK and CDR2 is SYGVNS. Trimming removed 3 bases from V and 1 base from J; junction bases left unmatched: 9. CDR3 loop: CASSDHATGQGNTGELFF. DNA for the CDR3: TGTGCCAGCAGTGATCATGCTACGGGACAGGGGAACACCGGGGAGCTGTTTTTT.

The chain uses TRBV7-9 and TRBJ2-3, with 8 positions matching TRBD1. The length of the CDR3 is 15 residues. CDR1 is SEHNR, CDR2 FQNEAQ, per germline (reference sequence). With 3 bases clipped from V and 6 bases from J, the junction kept 8 bases outside the gene matches. CDR3 coding DNA: TGTGCCAGCAGCTTTCAGACAGGGGAGATGGATACGCAGTATTTT. Translated, it gives CASSFQTGEMDTQYF. Combining the CDR3 with reference TRBV7-9 and TRBJ2-3 gives the whole variable domain DTGVSQNPRHKITKRGQNVTFRCDPISEHNRLYWYRQTLGQGPEFLTYFQNEAQLEKSRLLSDRFSAERPKGSFSTLEIQRTEQGDSAMYLCASSFQTGEMDTQYFGPGTRLTVL.

The V call is TRBV5-6, the J call TRBJ1-4, with a tentative D call TRBD1 (5 bases). V was clipped by 0 bases and J by 5 bases, with 8 bases between them. The CDR3 has 14 amino acids. From germline, CDR1 is SGHDT and CDR2 YYEEEE. In DNA form, the CDR3 reads TGTGCCAGCAGCTTGGTAGGGGTGAATGAAAAACTGTTTTTT. This encodes CASSLVGVNEKLFF.

The chain combines TRBV29-1 with TRBJ1-1; 9 nucleotides match TRBD1. The V segment lost 7 bases and the J segment 5 bases; nucleotides outside the gene matches: 8. The germline gives CDR1 SQVTM, CDR2 ANQGSEA. The CDR3 spans 13 residues. CDR3 sequence: CSAPGQGWTEAFF. DNA for the CDR3: TGCAGCGCCCCAGGACAGGGGTGGACTGAAGCTTTCTTT.